Listed here is a single T cell receptor (beta chain). These data belong to a study of blood T cell repertoires in COVID-19. Original data processing: Cell counts per sample came from amplifying reference gene primers. The repertoire was sequenced with immunoSEQ multiplex PCR; TCRdb's copy has only in-frame clones and lacks some. Clonal size and the V and J genes are those of that table, whereas D and trimming came from the DNA. The sample records hundreds of thousands of clones, about 88% being singletons. The CDR3 has 17 amino acids. Germline V gives CDR1 SGHAT, CDR2 FQNNGV. Trimming cost V 5 bases and J 5 bases; bases outside gene matches: 13.

V gene TRBV11-2 combines with J gene TRBJ2-1, with 9 bases matching TRBD1. The receptor was isolated from a man in his forties with acute or convalescent COVID-19. Sequencing was carried out using peripheral blood. The CDR3 DNA reads as TGTGCCAGCAGCGCCCCCCTTACAGGGGGCTTCAACAATGAGCAGTTCTTC. Translating it yields CASSAPLTGGFNNEQFF.